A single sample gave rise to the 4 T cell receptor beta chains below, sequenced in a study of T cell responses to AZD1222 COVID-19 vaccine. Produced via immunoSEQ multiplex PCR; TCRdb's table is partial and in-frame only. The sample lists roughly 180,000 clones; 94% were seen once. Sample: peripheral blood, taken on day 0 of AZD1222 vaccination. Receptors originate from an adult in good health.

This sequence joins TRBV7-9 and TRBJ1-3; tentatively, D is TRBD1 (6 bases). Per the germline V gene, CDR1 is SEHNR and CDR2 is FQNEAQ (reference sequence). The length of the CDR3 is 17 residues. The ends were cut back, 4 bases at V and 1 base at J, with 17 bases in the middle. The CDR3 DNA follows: TGTGCCAGCAGCTCCCTCAAGGGAGGGGGATCTGGAAACACCATATATTTT. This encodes CASSSLKGGGSGNTIYF.

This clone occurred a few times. The CDR3, as DNA: TGTGCCAGCAGCTTACGGGCCCTGGGAATGAACACTGAAGCTTTCTTT. Its translation: CASSLRALGMNTEAFF. J is TRBJ1-1 and V is TRBV7-6; no definite D call. The germline V gene encodes CDR1 SGHVS and CDR2 FNYEAQ. The CDR3 extends over 16 amino acids. Trimming removed 2 bases from V and 0 bases from J, with 13 bases in between.

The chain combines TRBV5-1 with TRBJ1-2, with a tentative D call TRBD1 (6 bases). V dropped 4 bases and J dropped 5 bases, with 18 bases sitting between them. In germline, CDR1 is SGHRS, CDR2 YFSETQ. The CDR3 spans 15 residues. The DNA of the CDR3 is TGCGCCAGCAGCGTACAGGGTTCGGGCCCATATGGCTACACCTTC. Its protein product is CASSVQGSGPYGYTF.

CDR3 sequence: CASSLEGGGYGYTF. CDR3 bases: TGCGCCAGCAGCTTGGAAGGCGGAGGCTATGGCTACACCTTC. The chain carries TRBV5-1 and TRBJ1-2; D call uncertain. V shed 0 bases and J shed 4 bases, with 10 bases lying between them. CDR3 length: 14 residues. The germline V gene encodes CDR1 SGHRS and CDR2 YFSETQ.